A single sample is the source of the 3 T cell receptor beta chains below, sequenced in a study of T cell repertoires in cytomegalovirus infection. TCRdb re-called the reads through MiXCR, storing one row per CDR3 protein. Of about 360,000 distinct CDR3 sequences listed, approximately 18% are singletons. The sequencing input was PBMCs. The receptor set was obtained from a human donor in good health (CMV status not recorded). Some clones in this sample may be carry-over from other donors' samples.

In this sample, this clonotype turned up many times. For the CDR3, the DNA is TGTGCCAGCAGCAAATCTCCCACAGGAAACACCATATATTTT. This encodes CASSKSPTGNTIYF. The chain recombines TRBV7-2 with TRBJ1-3; D gene ambiguous. Per the germline V gene, CDR1 is SGHTA and CDR2 is FQGNSA. V was pared by 5 bases and J by 4 bases, with 12 bases between. The CDR3 covers 14 residues.

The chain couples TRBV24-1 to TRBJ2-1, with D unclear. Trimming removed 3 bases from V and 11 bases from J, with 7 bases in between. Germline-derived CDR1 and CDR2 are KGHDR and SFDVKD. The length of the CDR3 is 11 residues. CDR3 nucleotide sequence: TGTGCCACCAGTGATGCCGGTCAGCAGTTCTTC. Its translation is CATSDAGQQFF.

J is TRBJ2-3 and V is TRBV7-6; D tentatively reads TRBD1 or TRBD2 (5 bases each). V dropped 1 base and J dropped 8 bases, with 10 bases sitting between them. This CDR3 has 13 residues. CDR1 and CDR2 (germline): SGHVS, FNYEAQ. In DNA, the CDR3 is TGTGCCAGCAGCTTAGGGGACCCTGGTACGCAGTATTTT. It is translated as CASSLGDPGTQYF.